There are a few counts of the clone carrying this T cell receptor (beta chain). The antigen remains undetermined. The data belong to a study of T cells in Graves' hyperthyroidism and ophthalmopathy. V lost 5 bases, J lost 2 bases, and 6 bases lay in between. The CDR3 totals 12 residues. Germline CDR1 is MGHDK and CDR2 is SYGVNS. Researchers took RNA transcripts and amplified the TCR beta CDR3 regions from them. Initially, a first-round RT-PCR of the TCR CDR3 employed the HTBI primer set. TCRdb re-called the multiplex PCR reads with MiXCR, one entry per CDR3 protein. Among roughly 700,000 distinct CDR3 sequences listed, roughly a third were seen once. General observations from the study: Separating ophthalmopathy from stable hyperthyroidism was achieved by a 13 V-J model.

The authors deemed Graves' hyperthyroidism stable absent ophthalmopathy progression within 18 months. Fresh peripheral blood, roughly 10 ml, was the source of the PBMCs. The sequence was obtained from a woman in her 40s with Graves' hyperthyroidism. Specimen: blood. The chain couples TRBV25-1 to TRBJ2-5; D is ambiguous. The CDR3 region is CASSWTQETQYF. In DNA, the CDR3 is TGTGCCAGCAGTTGGACGCAAGAGACCCAGTACTTC. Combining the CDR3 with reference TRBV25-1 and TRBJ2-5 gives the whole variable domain EADIYQTPRYLVIGTGKKITLECSQTMGHDKMYWYQQDPGMELHLIHYSYGVNSTEKGDLSSESTVSRIRTEHFPLTLESARPSHTSQYLCASSWTQETQYFGPGTRLLVL.